This T cell receptor (beta chain) came from a study of cytomegalovirus exposure and HLA in healthy donors. Clones were read by immunoSEQ multiplex PCR, and TCRdb kept only the in-frame ones, dropping some. The sample consists of about 92,000 clones, roughly 92% of them appearing once. Points from the study as a whole: The authors enumerated around 150 TCR beta chains as linked to cytomegalovirus. In vitro assays verified that a few CMV-associated chains recognized CMV antigens specifically. Subsequent analysis found a tendency for first-cohort TCR clusters to co-occur within the 95 to 150 validation repertoires. Cytomegalovirus status, reportedly, was diagnosed with high specificity and sensitivity by the classifier.

As regards this clone: Its antigen is undetermined.

V was clipped by 2 bases and J by 3 bases, with 7 bases between them. CDR1 and CDR2 (germline): LGHNA, YNFKEQ. This CDR3 spans 13 amino acids. This sequence was found in a woman in her thirties in good health and CMV-seropositive. V gene TRBV4-2 combines with J gene TRBJ1-1; D remains unclear. The sequenced material came from PBMCs. DNA of the CDR3: TGTGCCAGCAGCCAATTTCGCGACACTGAAGCTTTCTTT. Residues: CASSQFRDTEAFF.